Sequencing of this T cell receptor (beta chain) was carried out in a study of blood T cell repertoires in COVID-19. Whole-study context: Some COVID-19 samples were acute and others convalescent; all came from the United States, Italy and Spain.

This clone occurred once. Germline assignment: CDR1 LGHNA and CDR2 YSLEER. The CDR3 spans 14 residues. The V end lost 3 bases, the J end lost 8 bases, and 16 bases lay between the germline ends. Profiling relied on immunoSEQ multiplex PCR, and the TCRdb table lists in-frame clones only, not all of them. The data contain 93,000 or so clones, nearly 85% of them singletons. The V gene is TRBV4-3, the J gene TRBJ1-2, with D possibly matching TRBD1 (5 bases). The source of this sequence is a human donor in a cohort sampled during active or convalescent COVID-19. Sequenced input: peripheral blood. This CDR3 is CASSQRGGVGGYTF. CDR3 bases: TGCGCCAGCAGCCAGCGGGGCGGGGTTGGAGGCTACACCTTC.